This TCR beta chain was recovered during a study of T-cell reconstitution after alpha-beta-depleted transplantation in children. Study-wide findings and caveats: T-cell counts and diversity at one year following transplant were attributed mainly to newly produced T cells. Recipient T cells and thymic progenitors that survived gave rise to the high TCRbeta diversity observed at day 60 in some patients. The study reportedly traced alpha-beta T cells about two months after transplant to several hundred expanded graft clones.

Unique molecular identifiers were incorporated when the TCRbeta library was constructed. Using its own MiXCR run on the PCR reads, TCRdb lists one record per CDR3 protein. The table records a few hundred thousand distinct CDR3 sequences, over 20% of them present only once. As concerns this clonotype: Antigen unknown.

The sample was PBMCs, mostly from graft donor cells, taken 180 days after TCRalphabeta/CD19-depleted stem cell transplant. The sequence derives from a male patient between 5 and 17 years old who had a stem cell transplant for acute lymphoblastic leukemia, so the T cells may come from the graft donor.

CDR3 bases: TGTGCCAGCAGTCCGACGGATTTTAAGAACTATGGCTACACCTTC. Its protein is CASSPTDFKNYGYTF. V and J are TRBV27 and TRBJ1-2; no definite D call. This CDR3 region has 15 residues. Germline CDR1 is MNHEY and CDR2 is SMNVEV (reference sequence). V lost 5 bases to trimming and J lost 2 bases, with 15 bases between them.